This T cell receptor beta chain originates from a study of blood T cell repertoires in COVID-19. The wider study: The samples span acute and convalescent COVID-19 from the United States, Italy and Spain. Nucleic acid was either cDNA or gDNA, and it came from T cells, B-cell-depleted T cells, or PBMCs.

In the authors' methods: Cell counts per sample came from amplifying reference gene primers. The assay was immunoSEQ multiplex PCR, and TCRdb's table has in-frame clones only and misses some. V, J and clone size reflect that table, while D and trimming were determined from the DNA. Of about 170,000 clones in the sample, about 85% are singletons; the top ten hold 6.5% to 9%. Trimming took 8 bases from V and 11 from J; bases not matched to a gene: 13. CDR1 is MDHEN and CDR2 is SYDVKM in the germline V gene. The CDR3 sequence is 13 residues long. The sequencing sample was made of peripheral blood. The sequence derives from a woman aged 80 or over with COVID-19, enrolled during active disease. The chain recombines TRBV28 with TRBJ1-1; 8 bases match TRBD1. CDR3 in DNA: TGTGCCAGCGGGTTACAGGGGGGACGCGGGGCTTTCTTT. Amino acids: CASGLQGGRGAFF.